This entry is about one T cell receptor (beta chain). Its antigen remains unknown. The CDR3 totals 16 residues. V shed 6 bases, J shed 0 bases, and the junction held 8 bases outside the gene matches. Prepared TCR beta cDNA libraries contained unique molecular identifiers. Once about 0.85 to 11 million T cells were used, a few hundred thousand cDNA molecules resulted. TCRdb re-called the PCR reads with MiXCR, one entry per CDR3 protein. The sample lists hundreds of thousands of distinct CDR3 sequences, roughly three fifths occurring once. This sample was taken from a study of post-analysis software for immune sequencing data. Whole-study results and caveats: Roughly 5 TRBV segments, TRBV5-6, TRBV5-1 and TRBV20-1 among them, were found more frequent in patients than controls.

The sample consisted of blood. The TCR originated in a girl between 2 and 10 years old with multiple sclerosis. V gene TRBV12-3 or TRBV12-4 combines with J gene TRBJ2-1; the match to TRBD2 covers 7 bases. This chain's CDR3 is CASSTTSQSSYNEQFF. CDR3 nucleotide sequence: TGTGCCAGCAGCACGACTAGCCAAAGCTCCTACAATGAGCAGTTCTTC.